These 17 T cell receptor beta chains were all obtained from the same sample, sequenced in a study of identifying expanded T cells in peripheral blood. Clones were sequenced by immunoSEQ multiplex PCR, and TCRdb holds only the in-frame ones, with some missing. Altogether fewer than 55,000 clones are present, approximately 86% being singletons, with the ten largest covering 14%. The sample comprised blood. The receptors come from a person between 18 and 75 years old in good health.

This chain joins TRBV7-3 and TRBJ1-1, with D hard to call. The CDR3 is 13 residues long. CDR1 is SGHTA and CDR2 is FQGTGA in the germline V gene. V was cut by 1 base and J by 1 base, with 4 bases left in between. CDR3 in DNA: TGTGCCAGCAGCTTAAACAGGAACACTGAAGCTTTCTTT. Residues: CASSLNRNTEAFF.

Concerning this clone itself: The sample carries other DNA sequences with the same CDR3. This chain joins TRBV2 and TRBJ1-1; 7 nucleotides match TRBD1. The CDR3 is 13 amino acids. The germline CDR1 and CDR2 sequences are SNHLY and FYNNEI. The V segment lost 6 bases and the J segment 2 bases; nucleotides outside the gene matches: 3. Here the CDR3 DNA reads TGTGCCAGCAGCGGACAGGTAAACACTGAAGCTTTCTTT. Residues: CASSGQVNTEAFF.

The rearrangement uses TRBV12-2 and TRBJ2-5. TRBV12-2 constitutes a pseudogene. The CDR3 has 15 amino acids. The CDR3 region is CASRLVGGPTETQYF. CDR3 DNA: TGTGCAAGTCGCTTAGTAGGGGGGCCAACGGAGACCCAGTACTTC.

The J gene is TRBJ2-7, the V gene TRBV6-1; unclear D gene. V dropped 2 bases and J dropped 6 bases, with 8 bases sitting between them. CDR3 length: 12 amino acids. Germline V gene sequence: CDR1 MNHNS, CDR2 SASEGT. For the CDR3, the DNA is TGTGCCAGCAGTGAAATAGGGCGCGAGCAGTACGTC. Translated, it gives CASSEIGREQYV.

The rearrangement uses TRBV29-1 and TRBJ2-4; TRBD1 is a possible D gene (5 bases). There are 14 residues in the CDR3. Germline V lookup: CDR1 SQVTM, CDR2 ANQGSEA. V gave up 6 bases and J gave up 2 bases, with 14 bases separating them. In nucleotides, the CDR3 is TGCAGCGTCCTAAGCAGGGAAACCAAAAACATTCAGTACTTC. This codes for CSVLSRETKNIQYF. Full variable domain (remainder filled in from reference TRBV29-1 and TRBJ2-4): SAVISQKPSRDICQRGTSLTIQCQVDSQVTMMFWYRQQPGQSLTLIATANQGSEATYESGFVIDKFPISRPNLTFSTLTVSNMSPEDSSIYLCSVLSRETKNIQYFGAGTRLSVL.

The rearrangement joins TRBV7-9 to TRBJ2-5, with 10 bases matching TRBD2. This CDR3 has 15 residues. From germline, CDR1 is SEHNR and CDR2 FQNEAQ (reference sequence). V shed 6 bases and J 6 bases; nucleotides not matched to a gene: 10. As DNA, the CDR3 is TGTGCCAGCAGTCAGTTGGCTAGCGGGAGTAAGACCCAGTACTTC. It encodes CASSQLASGSKTQYF.

The gene calls are TRBV6-4 and TRBJ2-3, with a weak D call TRBD2 (6 bases). V gave up 4 bases and J gave up 1 base, with 6 bases separating them. The CDR3 covers 13 residues. From germline, CDR1 is MRHNA and CDR2 SNTAGT. CDR3 sequence: CASSASGTDTQYF. In nucleotides, the CDR3 is TGTGCCAGCAGTGCTAGCGGCACAGATACGCAGTATTTT.

This clone was seen a handful of times. This chain links TRBV27 with TRBJ1-5, with D perhaps TRBD1 (5 bases). V lost 10 bases to trimming and J lost 0 bases, with 16 bases between them. The CDR3 has 15 residues. Germline assignment: CDR1 MNHEY and CDR2 SMNVEV (reference sequence). The CDR3 sequence is CATRDARLSNQPQHF. The CDR3 bases are TGTGCCACTAGGGACGCGAGACTTAGCAATCAGCCCCAGCATTTT.

The chain employs TRBV9 and TRBJ2-1; D perhaps matches TRBD1 (6 bases). The V end lost 3 bases, the J end lost 6 bases, and 16 bases lay between the germline ends. Germline CDR1 reads SGDLS; CDR2 reads YYNGEE. There are 15 residues in the CDR3. CDR3 in DNA: TGTGCCAGCAGCGCGCTGACAGGAAGCCTCAATGAGCAGTTCTTC. Amino acids: CASSALTGSLNEQFF. Full variable domain (rest looked up from reference TRBV9 and TRBJ2-1): DSGVTQTPKHLITATGQRVTLRCSPRSGDLSVYWYQQSLDQGLQFLIQYYNGEERAKGNILERFSAQQFPDLHSELNLSSLELGDSALYFCASSALTGSLNEQFFGPGTRLTVL.

The V and J genes are TRBV27 and TRBJ2-7, with no clear D. Germline CDR1 is MNHEY and CDR2 is SMNVEV (reference sequence). The V gene lost 5 bases and the J gene lost 0 bases, with 17 bases spanning the gap. The CDR3 is made up of 16 amino acids. The CDR3 here is CASSRNILMSSYEQYV. DNA for the CDR3: TGTGCCAGCAGTCGGAATATTCTAATGAGCTCCTACGAGCAGTACGTC.

J is TRBJ2-7 and V is TRBV30; no clear D. The V gene lost 0 bases and the J gene lost 0 bases, with 18 bases spanning the gap. The CDR3 is 17 amino acids. Germline V gives CDR1 GTSNPN, CDR2 SVGIG (reference sequence). The CDR3 spells CAWSVTLTKKYSYEQYF. CDR3 coding DNA: TGTGCCTGGAGTGTAACGCTGACGAAAAAATACTCCTACGAGCAGTACTTC.

V usage is TRBV13 and J usage is TRBJ2-7; 10 bases are shared with TRBD2. Losses at the gene ends were 4 bases for V and 0 bases for J; bases not matched to a gene: 3. The CDR3 covers 15 residues. Germline CDR1 is PRHDT and CDR2 is FYEKMQ (reference sequence). This CDR3 is CASSSGTSDSYEQYF. The CDR3 coding sequence is TGTGCCAGCAGCTCCGGGACTAGCGACTCCTACGAGCAGTACTTC.

This clone has a single count. The chain employs TRBV6-5 and TRBJ2-7; no clear D. This CDR3 spans 11 amino acids. Trimming left V 1 base short and J 6 bases short, with 4 bases between. Germline-derived CDR1 and CDR2 are MNHEY and SVGAGI. The CDR3 sequence is CASSYCLEQYV. The CDR3 coding sequence is TGTGCCAGCAGTTACTGTCTCGAGCAGTACGTC.

The V gene is TRBV5-1, the J gene TRBJ1-3, with 7 nucleotides matching TRBD1. J lost 4 bases, V lost 5 bases, and 12 bases had no gene match. CDR1 and CDR2 from the germline V gene are SGHRS and YFSETQ. The CDR3 runs 16 residues. CDR3 protein: CASSPREGASGNTIYF. CDR3 DNA: TGCGCCAGCAGTCCGAGAGAGGGGGCATCAGGAAACACCATATATTTT.

This rearrangement joins TRBV9 to TRBJ2-2; TRBD2 matches at 8 bases. The CDR3 length is 17 residues. The germline V gene encodes CDR1 SGDLS and CDR2 YYNGEE. V was clipped by 1 base and J by 2 bases; unmatched bases: 7. The DNA for the CDR3 is TGTGCCAGCAGCGTACTGGCGGGGGGCCAAAACACCGGGGAGCTGTTTTTT. Protein product: CASSVLAGGQNTGELFF.

The chain employs TRBV23-1 and TRBJ2-2; perhaps TRBD2 as D (6 bases). TRBV23-1 is identified as an open reading frame with a role that is uncertain. V was trimmed by 0 bases and J by 6 bases, leaving 11 bases between them. The length of the CDR3 is 15 residues. In DNA form, the CDR3 reads TGCGCCAGCAGTCAATCGGACCGGAGGGCCGGGGAGCTGTTTTTT. Translating it yields CASSQSDRRAGELFF.

The gene calls are TRBV9 and TRBJ2-2, with D possibly called TRBD1 or TRBD2 (5 bases each). V was cut by 1 base and J by 4 bases, with 14 bases left in between. CDR1 and CDR2 (germline): SGDLS, YYNGEE. The CDR3 runs 16 residues. In DNA, the CDR3 is TGTGCCAGCAGCGTAAGTTCAGGGAGTCGCACCGGGGAGCTGTTTTTT. It yields the protein CASSVSSGSRTGELFF.